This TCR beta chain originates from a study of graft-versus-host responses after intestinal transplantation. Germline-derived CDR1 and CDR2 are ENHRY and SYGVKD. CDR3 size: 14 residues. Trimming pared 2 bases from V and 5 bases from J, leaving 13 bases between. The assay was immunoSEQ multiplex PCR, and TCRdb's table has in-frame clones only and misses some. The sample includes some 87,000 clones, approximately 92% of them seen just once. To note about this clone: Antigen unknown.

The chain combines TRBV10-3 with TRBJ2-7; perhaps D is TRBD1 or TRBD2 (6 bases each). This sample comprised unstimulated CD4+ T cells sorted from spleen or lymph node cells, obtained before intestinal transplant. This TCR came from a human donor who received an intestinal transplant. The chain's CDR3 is CAISEGGRWDEQYF. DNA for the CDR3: TGTGCCATCAGTGAGGGGGGGCGGTGGGACGAGCAGTACTTC.